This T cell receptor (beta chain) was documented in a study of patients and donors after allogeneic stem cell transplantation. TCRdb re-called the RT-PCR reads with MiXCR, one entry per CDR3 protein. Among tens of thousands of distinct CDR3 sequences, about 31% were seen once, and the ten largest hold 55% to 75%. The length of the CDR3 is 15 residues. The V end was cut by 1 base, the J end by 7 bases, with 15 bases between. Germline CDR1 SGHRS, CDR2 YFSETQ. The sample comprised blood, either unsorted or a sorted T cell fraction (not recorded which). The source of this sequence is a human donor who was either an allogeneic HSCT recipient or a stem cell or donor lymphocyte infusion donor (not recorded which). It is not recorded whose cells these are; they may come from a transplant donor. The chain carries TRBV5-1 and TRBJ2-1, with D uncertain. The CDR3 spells CASSLTATLVNEQFF. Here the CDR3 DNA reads TGCGCCAGCAGCTTGACAGCCACCCTGGTGAATGAGCAGTTCTTC.